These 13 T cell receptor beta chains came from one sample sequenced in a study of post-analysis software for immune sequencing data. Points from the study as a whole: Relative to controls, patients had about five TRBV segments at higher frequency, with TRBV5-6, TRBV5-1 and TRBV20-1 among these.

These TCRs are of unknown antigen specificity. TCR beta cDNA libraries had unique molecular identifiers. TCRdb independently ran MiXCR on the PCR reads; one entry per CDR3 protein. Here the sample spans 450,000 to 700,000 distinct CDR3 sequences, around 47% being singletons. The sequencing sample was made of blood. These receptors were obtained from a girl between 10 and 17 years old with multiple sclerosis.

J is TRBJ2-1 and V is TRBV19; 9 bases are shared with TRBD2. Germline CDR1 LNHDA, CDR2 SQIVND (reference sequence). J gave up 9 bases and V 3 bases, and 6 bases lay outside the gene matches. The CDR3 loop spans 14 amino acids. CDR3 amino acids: CASSIASGIGEQFF. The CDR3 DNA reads TGTGCCAGTAGTATCGCTAGCGGGATCGGTGAGCAGTTCTTC.

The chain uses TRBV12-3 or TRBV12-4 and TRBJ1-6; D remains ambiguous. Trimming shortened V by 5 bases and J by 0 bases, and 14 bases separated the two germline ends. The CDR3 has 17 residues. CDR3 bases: TGTGCCAGCAGTCCTCCCATTATTGACTCCTATAATTCACCCCTCCACTTT. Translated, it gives CASSPPIIDSYNSPLHF.

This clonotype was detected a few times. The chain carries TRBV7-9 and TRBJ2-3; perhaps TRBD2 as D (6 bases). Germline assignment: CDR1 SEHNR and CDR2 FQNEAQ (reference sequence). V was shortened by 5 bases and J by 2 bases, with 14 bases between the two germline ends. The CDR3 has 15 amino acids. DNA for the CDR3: TGTGCCAGCAGCCCACGGAGGGCGGACACAGATACGCAGTATTTT. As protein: CASSPRRADTDTQYF.

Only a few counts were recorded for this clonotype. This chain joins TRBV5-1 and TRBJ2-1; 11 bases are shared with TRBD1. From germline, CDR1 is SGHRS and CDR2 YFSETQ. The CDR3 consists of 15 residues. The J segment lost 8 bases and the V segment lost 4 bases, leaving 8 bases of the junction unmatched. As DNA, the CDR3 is TGCGCCAGCAGCCATCGGACAGGGGGCCAGGATGAGCAGTTCTTC. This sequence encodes CASSHRTGGQDEQFF.

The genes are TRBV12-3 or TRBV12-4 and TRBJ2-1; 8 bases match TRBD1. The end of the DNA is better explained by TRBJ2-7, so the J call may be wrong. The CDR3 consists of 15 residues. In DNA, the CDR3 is TGTGCCAGCAGCCCTGGGACAGGCCTATACAATGAGCAGTACTTC. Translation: CASSPGTGLYNEQYF.

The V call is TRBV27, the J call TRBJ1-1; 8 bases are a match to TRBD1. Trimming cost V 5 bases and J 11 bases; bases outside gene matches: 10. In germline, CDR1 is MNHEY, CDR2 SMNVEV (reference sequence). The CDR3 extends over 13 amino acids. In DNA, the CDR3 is TGTGCCAGCAGTCCCGGACAGGGCGTGTACGCTTTCTTT. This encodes CASSPGQGVYAFF.

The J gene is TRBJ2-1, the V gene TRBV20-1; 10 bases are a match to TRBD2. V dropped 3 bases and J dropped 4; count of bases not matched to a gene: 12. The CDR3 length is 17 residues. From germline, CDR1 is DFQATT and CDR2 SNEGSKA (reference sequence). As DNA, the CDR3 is TGCAGTGCTAGTCGAGCGGGGGGGCCTGTCCGGTACAATGAGCAGTTCTTC. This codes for CSASRAGGPVRYNEQFF.

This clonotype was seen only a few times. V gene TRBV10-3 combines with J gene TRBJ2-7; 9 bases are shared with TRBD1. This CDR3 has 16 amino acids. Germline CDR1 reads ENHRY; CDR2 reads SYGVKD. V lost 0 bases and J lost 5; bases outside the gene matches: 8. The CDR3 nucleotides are TGTGCCATCAGTGAGTCGGTGGGGACAGGGAGAGACGAGCAGTACTTC. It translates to CAISESVGTGRDEQYF.

CDR3: CASSLQGDPNEKLFF. The DNA for the CDR3 is TGCGCCAGCAGCTTGCAGGGGGACCCTAATGAAAAACTGTTTTTT. V and J are TRBV5-1 and TRBJ1-4; 7 nucleotides line up with TRBD1. V was clipped by 1 base and J by 3 bases; unmatched bases: 3. This CDR3 comprises 15 residues. Looked up from germline, CDR1 is SGHRS and CDR2 is YFSETQ.

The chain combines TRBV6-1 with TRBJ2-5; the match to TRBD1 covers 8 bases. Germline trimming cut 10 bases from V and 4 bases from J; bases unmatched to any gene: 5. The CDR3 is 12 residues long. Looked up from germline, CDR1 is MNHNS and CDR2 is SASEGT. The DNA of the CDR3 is TGTGCCATCGGACAGGGTATAGAGACCCAGTACTTC. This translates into CAIGQGIETQYF.

CDR3 sequence reads: CSAWVGDYEQYF. The CDR3 coding sequence is TGCAGCGCCTGGGTGGGAGACTACGAGCAGTACTTC. V gene TRBV29-1 combines with J gene TRBJ2-7, with D maybe TRBD2 (5 bases). The CDR3 is made up of 12 amino acids. Trimming left V 7 bases short and J 3 bases short, with 13 bases between. The germline CDR1 and CDR2 sequences are SQVTM and ANQGSEA.

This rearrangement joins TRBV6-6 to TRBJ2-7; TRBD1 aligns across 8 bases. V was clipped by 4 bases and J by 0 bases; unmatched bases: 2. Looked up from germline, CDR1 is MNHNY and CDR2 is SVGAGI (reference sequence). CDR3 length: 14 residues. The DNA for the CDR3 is TGTGCCAGCAGTTGGGGACAGGACTCCTACGAGCAGTACTTC. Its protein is CASSWGQDSYEQYF.

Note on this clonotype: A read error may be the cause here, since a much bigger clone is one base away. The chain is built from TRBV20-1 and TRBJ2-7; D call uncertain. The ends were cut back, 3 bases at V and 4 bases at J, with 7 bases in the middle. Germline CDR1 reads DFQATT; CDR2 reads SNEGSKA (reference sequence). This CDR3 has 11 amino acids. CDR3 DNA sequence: TGCAGTGCTAGTGGAGAATACGAGCAGTACTTC. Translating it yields CSASGEYEQYF.